The 20 T cell receptor beta chains given below trace back to one sample, sequenced in a study of blood T cell repertoires in COVID-19. Method: immunoSEQ multiplex PCR; TCRdb's copy keeps in-frame clones and lacks some. The sample lists about 260,000 clones; 88% were seen once. Material for sequencing was peripheral blood. These receptors all come from an older woman with COVID-19, enrolled during active disease.

The rearrangement joins TRBV5-8 to TRBJ1-4; 8 bases line up with TRBD1. The junction had 7 bases not matched to a gene; V was cut back by 5 bases and J by 7 bases. Germline CDR1 SGHTS, CDR2 YDEGEE. The CDR3 is 14 amino acids. In DNA form, the CDR3 reads TGTGCCAGCAGGAAGACAGGGGAACCTGAAAAACTGTTTTTT. Translated, it gives CASRKTGEPEKLFF.

The V call is TRBV5-1, the J call TRBJ2-1; 9 bases are a match to TRBD2. The germline CDR1 and CDR2 sequences are SGHRS and YFSETQ. The CDR3 is 14 amino acids. The V and J ends lost 0 bases and 8 bases, in that order; junction bases with no gene match: 3. The CDR3 bases are TGCGCCAGCAGCTTGGGGCGGGAGGGCGATGAGCAGTTCTTC. It specifies CASSLGREGDEQFF.

In nucleotides, the CDR3 is TGTGCCAGCAGCTTAGCGGGAAGCGGGAGTGCAGATACGCAGTATTTT. Its translation: CASSLAGSGSADTQYF. The chain employs TRBV13 and TRBJ2-3; 8 nucleotides agree with TRBD2. The CDR3 covers 16 residues. Germline V gene sequence: CDR1 PRHDT, CDR2 FYEKMQ (reference sequence). Trimming cost V 1 base and J 4 bases; bases outside gene matches: 7.

The chain couples TRBV5-5 to TRBJ2-1; 8 bases are a match to TRBD2. The V segment lost 0 bases and the J segment 8 bases; nucleotides outside the gene matches: 10. The CDR3 runs to 16 residues. Germline CDR1 reads SGHKS; CDR2 reads YYEKEE (reference sequence). The CDR3 here is CASSLVRGASVYEQFF. For the CDR3, the DNA is TGTGCCAGCAGCTTGGTGCGGGGGGCTAGTGTATATGAGCAGTTCTTC.

The chain uses TRBV27 and TRBJ1-2; 8 bases map to TRBD1. The CDR3 runs to 12 residues. After removal of 5 bases from V and 11 bases from J, the junction contained 7 bases not matched to a gene. Germline CDR1 is MNHEY and CDR2 is SMNVEV (reference sequence). The CDR3 nucleotides are TGTGCCAGCAGTGACTTCACAGGGGGTTACACCTTC. The encoded protein is CASSDFTGGYTF.

The sample holds a few counts of this clone. The rearrangement joins TRBV7-3 to TRBJ2-1; D call uncertain. In germline, CDR1 is SGHTA, CDR2 FQGTGA. The V gene lost 4 bases and the J gene lost 6 bases, with 7 bases spanning the gap. This CDR3 region has 12 residues. The CDR3 sequence: CASSYGGNEQFF. The CDR3 DNA is TGTGCCAGCAGCTATGGCGGCAATGAGCAGTTCTTC.

This rearrangement joins TRBV9 to TRBJ2-7; 7 bases fit TRBD2. After removal of 3 bases from V and 0 bases from J, the junction contained 3 bases not matched to a gene. CDR1 is SGDLS and CDR2 is YYNGEE in the germline V gene. The CDR3 loop spans 14 amino acids. The CDR3 sequence is CASSAASGSYEQYF. The CDR3 region has the DNA TGTGCCAGCAGCGCTGCTAGCGGCTCCTACGAGCAGTACTTC.

The chain carries TRBV10-3 and TRBJ2-7, with TRBD2 identical over 13 bases. The CDR3 extends over 14 amino acids. V trimming: 9 bases; J trimming: 2 bases; junction bases outside the gene matches: 4. Germline V gene sequence: CDR1 ENHRY, CDR2 SYGVKD. The CDR3 protein is CAIPGLAGAYEQYF. The CDR3 DNA is TGTGCCATTCCCGGACTAGCGGGAGCCTACGAGCAGTACTTC.

The chain combines TRBV7-2 with TRBJ2-5, with TRBD2 as a possible D gene (5 bases). The CDR3 is 19 amino acids. Trimming removed 5 bases at V and 5 bases at J, with 30 bases between. Per germline, CDR1 SGHTA and CDR2 FQGNSA. The CDR3 loop is CASSHGPGTRPNSQETQYF. The CDR3 DNA sequence: TGTGCCAGCAGCCATGGACCGGGAACCCGCCCGAATAGCCAGGAGACCCAGTACTTC.

The chain uses TRBV20-1 and TRBJ2-7; D is perhaps TRBD1 (5 bases). Germline CDR1 and CDR2: DFQATT and SNEGSKA (reference sequence). The germline V and J ends were trimmed by 4 bases and 3 bases, with 7 bases remaining between them. This CDR3 contains 11 residues. The CDR3 spells CSATRDYEQYF. The CDR3 DNA reads as TGCAGTGCTACCAGGGACTACGAGCAGTACTTC.

CDR3 sequence: CASRAHRTNYGYTF. As DNA, the CDR3 is TGTGCCAGCAGGGCCCACAGGACTAACTATGGCTACACCTTC. The chain employs TRBV28 and TRBJ1-2, with D maybe TRBD1 (5 bases). V was cut by 6 bases and J by 0 bases, with 11 bases left in between. CDR3 size: 14 residues. Germline V gene sequence: CDR1 MDHEN, CDR2 SYDVKM.

This chain joins TRBV19 and TRBJ1-5; perhaps TRBD1 as D (6 bases). Trimming shortened V by 8 bases and J by 0 bases, and 17 bases separated the two germline ends. In germline, CDR1 is LNHDA, CDR2 SQIVND (reference sequence). CDR3 length: 16 amino acids. The CDR3 is CASPLGQNYSNQPQHF. CDR3 sequence (DNA): TGTGCCAGTCCCCTCGGACAGAATTATAGCAATCAGCCCCAGCATTTT.

This rearrangement joins TRBV6-2 or TRBV6-3 to TRBJ2-7; D may be TRBD1 (5 bases). The CDR3 extends over 12 amino acids. Germline V CDR1 and CDR2: MNHEY, SVGEGT. V lost 0 bases and J lost 6, with 6 bases in between. CDR3 bases: TGTGCCAGCAGTTACTCGACAGTCGAGCAGTACTTC. It is translated as CASSYSTVEQYF.

Only a few counts were recorded for this clone. V usage is TRBV10-3 and J usage is TRBJ1-2; D perhaps matches TRBD1 (6 bases). The CDR3 totals 14 residues. Germline V CDR1 and CDR2: ENHRY, SYGVKD. Trimming pared 3 bases from V and 4 bases from J, leaving 12 bases between. CDR3 DNA: TGTGCCATCAGTGACCTAAAGACAGGCTATGGCTACACCTTC. This gives the protein CAISDLKTGYGYTF.

The chain uses TRBV18 and TRBJ1-5; 7 bases map to TRBD1. Unmatched junction bases numbered 4, after V lost 2 bases and J lost 0 bases. Germline values: CDR1 KGHSH, CDR2 LQKENI. This CDR3 has 16 residues. The CDR3 protein is CASSPGGTVSNQPQHF. The CDR3 DNA reads TGTGCCAGCTCACCAGGAGGGACAGTTAGCAATCAGCCCCAGCATTTT.

V gene TRBV30 combines with J gene TRBJ2-2; possibly TRBD1 for D (6 bases). This CDR3 comprises 13 residues. Trimming stripped 4 bases from V and 5 bases from J, with 11 bases between. Germline values: CDR1 GTSNPN, CDR2 SVGIG (reference sequence). The DNA for the CDR3 is TGTGCCTGGAATAACAGGGAGACCGGGGAGCTGTTTTTT. It encodes CAWNNRETGELFF.

The chain combines TRBV9 with TRBJ2-7, with 10 bases aligning to TRBD2. CDR3 length equals 15 residues. Germline CDR1 is SGDLS and CDR2 is YYNGEE. V gave up 3 bases and J gave up 3 bases; unmatched junction bases: 6. Here the CDR3 DNA reads TGTGCCAGCAGCGCCGGGACTAGCGAATACTACGAGCAGTACTTC. This gives the protein CASSAGTSEYYEQYF.

Here the CDR3 DNA reads TGTGCCAGCAGCTTACCGGGACAGGGGGTTGGTGGCTACACCTTC. Its translation: CASSLPGQGVGGYTF. This chain connects TRBV5-4 to TRBJ1-2; TRBD1 matches at 11 bases. Unmatched junction bases numbered 7, after V lost 2 bases and J lost 7 bases. Germline V gene lookup returns CDR1 SGHNT and CDR2 YYREEE (reference sequence). The CDR3 has 15 residues.

The chain is built from TRBV12-5 and TRBJ2-1; possibly TRBD2 for D (6 bases). Germline V gene lookup returns CDR1 LGHNT and CDR2 FRNRAP. The CDR3 is 13 residues long. Between the trimmed V and J ends, which lost 5 bases and 6 bases, there was a span of 11 bases. The CDR3: CASGLGGINEQFF. CDR3 DNA: TGTGCTAGTGGTCTCGGGGGAATCAATGAGCAGTTCTTC.

The rearrangement uses TRBV18 and TRBJ2-5; D not resolved. The CDR3 contains 12 residues. From germline, CDR1 is KGHSH and CDR2 LQKENI. Trimming shortened V by 2 bases and J by 5 bases, and 6 bases separated the two germline ends. DNA of the CDR3: TGTGCCAGCTCACCAGGGCCGGAGACCCAGTACTTC. Translation: CASSPGPETQYF. Complete variable domain (other parts from reference TRBV18 and TRBJ2-5): NAGVMQNPRHLVRRRGQEARLRCSPMKGHSHVYWYRQLPEEGLKFMVYLQKENIIDESGMPKERFSAEFPKEGPSILRIQQVVRGDSAAYFCASSPGPETQYFGPGTRLLVL.